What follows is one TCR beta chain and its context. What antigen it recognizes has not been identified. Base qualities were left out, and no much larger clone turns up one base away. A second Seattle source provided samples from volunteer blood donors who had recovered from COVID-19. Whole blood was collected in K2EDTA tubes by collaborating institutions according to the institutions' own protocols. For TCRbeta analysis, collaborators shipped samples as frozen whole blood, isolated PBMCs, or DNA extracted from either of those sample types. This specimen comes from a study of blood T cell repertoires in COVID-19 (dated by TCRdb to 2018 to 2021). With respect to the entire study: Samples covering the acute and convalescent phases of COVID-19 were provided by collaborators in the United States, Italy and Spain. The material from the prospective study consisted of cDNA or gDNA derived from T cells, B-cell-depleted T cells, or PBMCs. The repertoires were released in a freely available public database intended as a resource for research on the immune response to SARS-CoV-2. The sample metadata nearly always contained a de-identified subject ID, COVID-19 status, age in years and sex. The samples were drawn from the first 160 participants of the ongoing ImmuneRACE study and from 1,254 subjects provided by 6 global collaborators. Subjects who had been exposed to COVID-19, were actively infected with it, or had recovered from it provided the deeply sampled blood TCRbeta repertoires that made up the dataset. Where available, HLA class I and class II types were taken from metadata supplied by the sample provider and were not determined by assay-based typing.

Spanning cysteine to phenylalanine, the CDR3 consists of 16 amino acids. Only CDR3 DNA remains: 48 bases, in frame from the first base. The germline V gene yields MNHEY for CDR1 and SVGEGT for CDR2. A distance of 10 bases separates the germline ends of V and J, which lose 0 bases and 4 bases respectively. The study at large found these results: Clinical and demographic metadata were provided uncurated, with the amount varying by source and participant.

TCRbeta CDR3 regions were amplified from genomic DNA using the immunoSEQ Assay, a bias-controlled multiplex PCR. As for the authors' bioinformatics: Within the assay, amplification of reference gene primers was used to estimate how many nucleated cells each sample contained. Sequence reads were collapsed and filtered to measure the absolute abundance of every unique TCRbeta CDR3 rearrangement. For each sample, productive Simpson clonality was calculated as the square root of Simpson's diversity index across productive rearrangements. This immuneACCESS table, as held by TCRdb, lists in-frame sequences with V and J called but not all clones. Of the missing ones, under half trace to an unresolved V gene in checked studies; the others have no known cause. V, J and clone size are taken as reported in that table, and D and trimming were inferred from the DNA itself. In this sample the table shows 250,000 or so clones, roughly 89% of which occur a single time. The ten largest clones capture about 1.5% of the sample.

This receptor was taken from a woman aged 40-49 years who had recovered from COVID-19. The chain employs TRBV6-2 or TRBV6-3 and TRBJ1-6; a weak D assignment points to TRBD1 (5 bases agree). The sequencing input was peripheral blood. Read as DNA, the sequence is TGTGCCAGCAGTTACTCGACAGCAGTTTATAATTCACCCCTCCACTTT. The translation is CASSYSTAVYNSPLHF.